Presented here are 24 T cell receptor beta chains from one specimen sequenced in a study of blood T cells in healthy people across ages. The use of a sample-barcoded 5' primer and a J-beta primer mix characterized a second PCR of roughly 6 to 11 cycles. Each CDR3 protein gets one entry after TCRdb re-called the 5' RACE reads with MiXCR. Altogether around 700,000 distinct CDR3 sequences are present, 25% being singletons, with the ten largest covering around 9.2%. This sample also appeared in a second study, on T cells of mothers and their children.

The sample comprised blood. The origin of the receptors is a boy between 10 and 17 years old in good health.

The CDR3 is CASSRGTSGSPVKQYF. The DNA for the CDR3 is TGTGCCAGCAGCCGAGGGACTAGCGGGTCGCCGGTCAAGCAGTACTTC. This chain links TRBV12-3 or TRBV12-4 with TRBJ2-5, with 12 bases matching TRBD2. J gave up 11 bases and V 6 bases, and 16 bases lay outside the gene matches. The CDR3 loop spans 16 amino acids.

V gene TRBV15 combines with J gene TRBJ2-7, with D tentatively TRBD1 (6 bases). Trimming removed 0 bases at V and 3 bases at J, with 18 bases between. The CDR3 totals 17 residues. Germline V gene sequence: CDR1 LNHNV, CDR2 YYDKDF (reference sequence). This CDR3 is CATSRDREPGHYYEQYF. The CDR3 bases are TGTGCCACCAGCAGAGATCGGGAACCGGGACACTACTACGAGCAGTACTTC. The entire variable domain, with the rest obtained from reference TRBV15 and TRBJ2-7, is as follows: DAMVIQNPRYQVTQFGKPVTLSCSQTLNHNVMYWYQQKSSQAPKLLFHYYDKDFNNEADTPDNFQSRRPNTSFCFLDIRSPGLGDTAMYLCATSRDREPGHYYEQYFGPGTRLTVT.

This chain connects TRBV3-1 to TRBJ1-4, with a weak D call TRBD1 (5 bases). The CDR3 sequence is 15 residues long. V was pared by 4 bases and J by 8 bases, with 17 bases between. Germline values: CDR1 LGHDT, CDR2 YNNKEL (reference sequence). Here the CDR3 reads CASSREGKGLEKLFF. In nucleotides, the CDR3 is TGTGCCAGCAGCCGAGAGGGGAAGGGTTTGGAAAAACTGTTTTTT.

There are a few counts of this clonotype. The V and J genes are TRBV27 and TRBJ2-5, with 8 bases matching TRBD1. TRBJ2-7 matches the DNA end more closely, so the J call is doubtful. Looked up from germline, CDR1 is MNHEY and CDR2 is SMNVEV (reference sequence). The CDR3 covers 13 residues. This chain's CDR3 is CASTAQTGGEQYF. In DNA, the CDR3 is TGTGCCAGCACCGCCCAAACAGGGGGCGAGCAGTACTTC.

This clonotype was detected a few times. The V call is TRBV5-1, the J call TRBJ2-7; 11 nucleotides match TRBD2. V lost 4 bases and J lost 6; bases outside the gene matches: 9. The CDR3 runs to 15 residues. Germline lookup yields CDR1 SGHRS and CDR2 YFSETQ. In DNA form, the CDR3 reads TGCGCCAGCAGCGTCGGGACTAGCGGAGGCAGCGAGCAGTACTTC. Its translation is CASSVGTSGGSEQYF.

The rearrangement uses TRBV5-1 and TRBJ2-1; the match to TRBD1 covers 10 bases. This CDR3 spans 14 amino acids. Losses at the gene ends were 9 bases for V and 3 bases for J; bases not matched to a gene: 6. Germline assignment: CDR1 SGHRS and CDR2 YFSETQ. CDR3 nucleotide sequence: TGCGCCACCTCCGGGACAGGGGTCTACAATGAGCAGTTCTTC. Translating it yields CATSGTGVYNEQFF.

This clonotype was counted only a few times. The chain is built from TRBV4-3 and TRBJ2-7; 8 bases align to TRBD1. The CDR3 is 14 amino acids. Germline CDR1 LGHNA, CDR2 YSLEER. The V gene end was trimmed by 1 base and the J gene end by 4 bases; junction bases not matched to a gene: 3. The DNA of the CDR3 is TGCGCCAGCAGCCAAGGGACAGGGTTTTACGAGCAGTACTTC. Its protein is CASSQGTGFYEQYF.

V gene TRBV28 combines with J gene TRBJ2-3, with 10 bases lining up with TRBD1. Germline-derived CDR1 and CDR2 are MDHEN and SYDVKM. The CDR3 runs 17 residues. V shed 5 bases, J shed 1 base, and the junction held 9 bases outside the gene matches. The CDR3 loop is CASSIERQGAGTDTQYF. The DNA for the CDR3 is TGTGCCAGCAGTATAGAAAGACAGGGGGCGGGCACAGATACGCAGTATTTT.

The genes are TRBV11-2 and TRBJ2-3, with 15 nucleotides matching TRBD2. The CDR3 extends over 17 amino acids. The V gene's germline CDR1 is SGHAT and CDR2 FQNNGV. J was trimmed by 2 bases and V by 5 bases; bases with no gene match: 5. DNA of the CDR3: TGTGCCAGCAGCCCTGGACTAGCGGGAGGGTACACAGATACGCAGTATTTT. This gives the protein CASSPGLAGGYTDTQYF.

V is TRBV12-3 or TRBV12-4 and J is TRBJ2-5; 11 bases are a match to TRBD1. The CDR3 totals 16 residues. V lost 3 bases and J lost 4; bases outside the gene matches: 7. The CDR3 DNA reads TGTGCCAGCAGTTTGTTTCGGGACAGGGGGTCAGAGACCCAGTACTTC. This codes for CASSLFRDRGSETQYF.

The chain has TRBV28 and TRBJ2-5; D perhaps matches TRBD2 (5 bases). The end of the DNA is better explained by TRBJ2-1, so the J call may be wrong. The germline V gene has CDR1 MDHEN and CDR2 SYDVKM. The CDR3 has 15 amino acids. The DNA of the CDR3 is TGTGCCAGCATTAATCCACTAGGAGAAACCAATGAGCAGTTCTTC. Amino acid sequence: CASINPLGETNEQFF.

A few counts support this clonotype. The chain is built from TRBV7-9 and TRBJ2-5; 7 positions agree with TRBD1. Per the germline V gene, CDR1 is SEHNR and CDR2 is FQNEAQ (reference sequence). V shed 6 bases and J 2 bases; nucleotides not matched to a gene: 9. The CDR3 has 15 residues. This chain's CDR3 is CASRTGQRLQETQYF. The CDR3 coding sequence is TGTGCCAGCAGGACGGGACAGAGACTACAAGAGACCCAGTACTTC.

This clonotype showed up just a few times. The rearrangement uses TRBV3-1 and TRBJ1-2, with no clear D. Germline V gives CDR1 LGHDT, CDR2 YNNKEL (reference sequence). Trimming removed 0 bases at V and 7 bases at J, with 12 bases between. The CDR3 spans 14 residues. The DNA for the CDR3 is TGTGCCAGCAGCCAAGACTGGAAGGGCGGTGGCTACACCTTC. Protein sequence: CASSQDWKGGGYTF.

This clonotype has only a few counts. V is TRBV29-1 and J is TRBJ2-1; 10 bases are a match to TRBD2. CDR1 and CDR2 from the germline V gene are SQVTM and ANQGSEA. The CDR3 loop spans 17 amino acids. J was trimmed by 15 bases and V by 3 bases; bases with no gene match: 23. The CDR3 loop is CSVDWFRTSGQTPLRFF. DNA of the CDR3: TGCAGCGTTGATTGGTTCAGGACTAGCGGCCAAACACCCCTACGGTTCTTC.

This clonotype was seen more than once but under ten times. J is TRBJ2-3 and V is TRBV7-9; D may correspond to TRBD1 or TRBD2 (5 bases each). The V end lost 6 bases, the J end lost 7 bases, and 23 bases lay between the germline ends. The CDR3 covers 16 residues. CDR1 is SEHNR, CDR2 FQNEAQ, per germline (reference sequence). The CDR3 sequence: CASSGRGTVSTNTQYF. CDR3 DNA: TGTGCCAGCAGTGGCCGGGGCACCGTTTCTACGAATACGCAGTATTTT.

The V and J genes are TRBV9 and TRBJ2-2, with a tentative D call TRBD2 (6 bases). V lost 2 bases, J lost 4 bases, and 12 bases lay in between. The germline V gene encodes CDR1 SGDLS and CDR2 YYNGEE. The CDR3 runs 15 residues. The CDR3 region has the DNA TGTGCCAGCAGCGTCGACCCCGGGGGCACCGGGGAGCTGTTTTTT. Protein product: CASSVDPGGTGELFF.

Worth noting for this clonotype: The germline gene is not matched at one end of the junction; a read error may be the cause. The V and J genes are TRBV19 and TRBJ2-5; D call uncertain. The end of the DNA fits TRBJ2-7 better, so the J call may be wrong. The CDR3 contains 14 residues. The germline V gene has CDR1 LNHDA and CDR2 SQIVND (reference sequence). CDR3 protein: CTSSPGGVTYEQYF. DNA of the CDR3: TGTACCAGTAGCCCCGGTGGGGTTACCTACGAGCAGTACTTC.

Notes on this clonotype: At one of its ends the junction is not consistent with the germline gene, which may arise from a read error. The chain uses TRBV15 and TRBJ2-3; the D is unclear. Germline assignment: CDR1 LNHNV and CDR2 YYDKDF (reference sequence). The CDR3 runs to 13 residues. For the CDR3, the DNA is TGTGTCACCAGCAGAGGTGAAACAGATACGCAGTATTTT. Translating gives CVTSRGETDTQYF.

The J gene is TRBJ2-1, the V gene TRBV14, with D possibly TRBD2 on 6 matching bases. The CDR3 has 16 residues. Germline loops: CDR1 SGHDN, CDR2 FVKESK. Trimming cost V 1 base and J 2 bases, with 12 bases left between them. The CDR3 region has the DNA TGTGCCAGCAGCCAAGTTGGCGGGGTACCCTACAATGAGCAGTTCTTC. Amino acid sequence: CASSQVGGVPYNEQFF.

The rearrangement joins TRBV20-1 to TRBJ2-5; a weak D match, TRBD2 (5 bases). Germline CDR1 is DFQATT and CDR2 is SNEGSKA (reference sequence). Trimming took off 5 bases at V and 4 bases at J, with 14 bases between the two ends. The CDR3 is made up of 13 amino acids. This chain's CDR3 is CSAYLTGIETQYF. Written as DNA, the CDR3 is TGCAGTGCTTACCTGACGGGGATAGAGACCCAGTACTTC.

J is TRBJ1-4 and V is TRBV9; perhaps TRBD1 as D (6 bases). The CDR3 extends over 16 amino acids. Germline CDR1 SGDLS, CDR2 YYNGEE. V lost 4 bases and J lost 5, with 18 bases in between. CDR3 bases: TGTGCCAGCAGCAGCTGGCAGGACAGCCTGAATGAAAAACTGTTTTTT. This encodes CASSSWQDSLNEKLFF.

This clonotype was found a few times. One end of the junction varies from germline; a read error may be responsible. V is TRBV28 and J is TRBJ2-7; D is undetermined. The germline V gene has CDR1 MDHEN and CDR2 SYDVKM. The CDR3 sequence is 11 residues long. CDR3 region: CASSFRLEQYF. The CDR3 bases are TGTGCCAGCAGCTTCCGCCTTGAGCAATACTTC.

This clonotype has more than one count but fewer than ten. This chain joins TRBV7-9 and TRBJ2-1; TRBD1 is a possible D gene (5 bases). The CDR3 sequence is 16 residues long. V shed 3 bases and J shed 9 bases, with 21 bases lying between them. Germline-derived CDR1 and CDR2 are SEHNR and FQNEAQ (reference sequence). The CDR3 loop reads CASSFFSLGERSEQFF. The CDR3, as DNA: TGTGCCAGCAGCTTCTTCAGCTTAGGGGAAAGGAGTGAGCAGTTCTTC.

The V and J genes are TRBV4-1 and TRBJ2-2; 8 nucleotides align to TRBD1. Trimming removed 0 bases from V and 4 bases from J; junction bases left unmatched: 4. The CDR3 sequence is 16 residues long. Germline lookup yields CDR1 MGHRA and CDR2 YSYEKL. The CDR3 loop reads CASSQDRGLLTGELFF. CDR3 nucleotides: TGCGCCAGCAGCCAAGACAGGGGGCTACTCACCGGGGAGCTGTTTTTT.